The 4 T cell receptor beta chains listed next were all sequenced from one sample in a study of shared clonotypes between healthy human individuals. Here immunoSEQ multiplex PCR was the method, and the copy in TCRdb shows in-frame clones only, minus some. The sample lists about 1.4 million clones, roughly 95% seen once, with roughly 1.1% in the top ten. The sequenced material came from naive CD4+ T cells sorted from blood. Noted subset: CD45RA+ positively selected. These receptors were obtained from a man aged 25-40 years in good health.

Of note for this clone: In the same sample, other DNA sequences code for this CDR3. The chain carries TRBV6-1 and TRBJ1-2; a weak D match, TRBD1 (5 bases). V was trimmed by 2 bases and J by 4 bases, leaving 5 bases between them. This CDR3 comprises 12 residues. Germline CDR1 reads MNHNS; CDR2 reads SASEGT. CDR3 loop: CASSERGYGYTF. The CDR3 nucleotides are TGTGCCAGCAGTGAAAGGGGCTATGGCTACACCTTC.

The chain couples TRBV7-8 to TRBJ2-3, with D possibly being TRBD2 (7 bases). The V end was cut by 5 bases, the J end by 2 bases, with 17 bases between. This CDR3 is 16 amino acids long. From germline, CDR1 is SGHVS and CDR2 FQNEAQ. The CDR3 spells CASSMVGGAVTDTQYF. The CDR3 nucleotides read TGTGCCAGCAGCATGGTAGGGGGGGCGGTCACAGATACGCAGTATTTT.

The chain's CDR3 is CASLPRTGAEQYF. Here the CDR3 DNA reads TGTGCCAGTCTCCCTCGGACAGGGGCCGAGCAGTACTTC. The V gene is TRBV19, the J gene TRBJ2-7, with 9 bases aligning to TRBD1. The J segment lost 6 bases and the V segment lost 8 bases, leaving 8 bases of the junction unmatched. Germline V gene lookup returns CDR1 LNHDA and CDR2 SQIVND (reference sequence). The CDR3 sequence is 13 residues long. The entire variable domain, with the rest obtained from reference TRBV19 and TRBJ2-7, is as follows: DGGITQSPKYLFRKEGQNVTLSCEQNLNHDAMYWYRQDPGQGLRLIYYSQIVNDFQKGDIAEGYSVSREKKESFPLTVTSAQKNPTAFYLCASLPRTGAEQYFGPGTRLTVT.

The chain is built from TRBV5-1 and TRBJ1-1, with 10 bases lining up with TRBD1. Germline values: CDR1 SGHRS, CDR2 YFSETQ. This CDR3 contains 15 residues. Losses at the gene ends were 2 bases for V and 3 bases for J; bases not matched to a gene: 4. Written as DNA, the CDR3 is TGCGCCAGCAGCTTAGACGGACAGGGGGACACTGAAGCTTTCTTT. It codes for CASSLDGQGDTEAFF.